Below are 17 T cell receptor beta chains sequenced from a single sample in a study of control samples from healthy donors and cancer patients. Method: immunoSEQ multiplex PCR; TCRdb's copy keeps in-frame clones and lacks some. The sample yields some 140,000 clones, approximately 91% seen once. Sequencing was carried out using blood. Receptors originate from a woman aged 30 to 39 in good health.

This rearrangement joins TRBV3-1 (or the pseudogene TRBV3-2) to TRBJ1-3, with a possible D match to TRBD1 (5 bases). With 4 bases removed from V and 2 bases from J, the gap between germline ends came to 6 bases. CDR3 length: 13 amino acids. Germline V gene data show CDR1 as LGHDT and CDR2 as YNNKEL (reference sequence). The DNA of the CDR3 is TGTGCCAGCAGCCGGACACCTGGAAACACCATATATTTT. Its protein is CASSRTPGNTIYF.

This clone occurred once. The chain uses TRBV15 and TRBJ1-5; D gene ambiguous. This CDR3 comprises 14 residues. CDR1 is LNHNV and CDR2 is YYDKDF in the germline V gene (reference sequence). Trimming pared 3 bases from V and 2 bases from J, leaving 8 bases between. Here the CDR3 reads CATSRGWGNQPQHF. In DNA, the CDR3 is TGTGCCACCAGCAGGGGTTGGGGCAATCAGCCCCAGCATTTT.

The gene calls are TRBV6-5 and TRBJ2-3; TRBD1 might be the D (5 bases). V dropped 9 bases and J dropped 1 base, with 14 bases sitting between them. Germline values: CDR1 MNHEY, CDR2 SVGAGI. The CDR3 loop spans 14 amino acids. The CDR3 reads CARPGQAGTDTQYF. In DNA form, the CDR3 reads TGTGCCAGACCAGGGCAGGCAGGCACAGATACGCAGTATTTT.

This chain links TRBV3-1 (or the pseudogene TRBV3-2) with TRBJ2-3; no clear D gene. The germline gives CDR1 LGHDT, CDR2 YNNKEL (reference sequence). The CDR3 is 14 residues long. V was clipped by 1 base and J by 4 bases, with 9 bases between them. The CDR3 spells CASSQAGSADTQYF. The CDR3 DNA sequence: TGTGCCAGCAGCCAAGCGGGTTCGGCAGATACGCAGTATTTT.

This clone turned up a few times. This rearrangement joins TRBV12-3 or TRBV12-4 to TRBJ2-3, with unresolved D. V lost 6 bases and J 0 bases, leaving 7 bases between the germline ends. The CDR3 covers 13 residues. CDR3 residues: CASRSTSTDTQYF. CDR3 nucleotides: TGTGCCAGCAGATCGACGAGCACAGATACGCAGTATTTT.

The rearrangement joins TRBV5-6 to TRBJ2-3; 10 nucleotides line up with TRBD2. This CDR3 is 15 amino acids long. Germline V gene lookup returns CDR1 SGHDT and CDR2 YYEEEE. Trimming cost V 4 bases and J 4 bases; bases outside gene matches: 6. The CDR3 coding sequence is TGTGCCAGCAGCCAAGCGGGAGGGCCGGCAGATACGCAGTATTTT. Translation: CASSQAGGPADTQYF.

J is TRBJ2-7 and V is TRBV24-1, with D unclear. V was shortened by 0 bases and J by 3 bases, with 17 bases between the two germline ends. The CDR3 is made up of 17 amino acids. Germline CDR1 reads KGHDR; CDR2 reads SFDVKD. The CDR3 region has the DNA TGTGCCACCAGTGATTTGCAACAGCCCACCCGAGGCTACGAGCAGTACTTC. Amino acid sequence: CATSDLQQPTRGYEQYF.

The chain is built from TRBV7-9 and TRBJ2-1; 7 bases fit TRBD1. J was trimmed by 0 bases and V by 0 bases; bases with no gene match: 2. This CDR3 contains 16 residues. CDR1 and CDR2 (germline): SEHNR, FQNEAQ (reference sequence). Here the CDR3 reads CASSLARDSSYNEQFF. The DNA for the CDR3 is TGTGCCAGCAGCTTAGCCCGGGACAGCTCCTACAATGAGCAGTTCTTC.

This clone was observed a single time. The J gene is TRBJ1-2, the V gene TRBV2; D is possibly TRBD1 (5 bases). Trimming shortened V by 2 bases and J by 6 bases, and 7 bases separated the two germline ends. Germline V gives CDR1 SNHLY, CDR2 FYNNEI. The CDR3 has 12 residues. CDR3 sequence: CASSEQGNGYTF. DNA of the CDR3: TGTGCCAGCAGTGAACAGGGAAATGGCTACACCTTC.

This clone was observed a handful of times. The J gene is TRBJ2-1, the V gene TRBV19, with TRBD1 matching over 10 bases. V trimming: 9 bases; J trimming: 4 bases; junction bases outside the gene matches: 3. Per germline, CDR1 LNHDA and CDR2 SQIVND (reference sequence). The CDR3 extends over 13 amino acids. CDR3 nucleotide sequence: TGTGCCAGCAGGGACAGGGGTTACAATGAGCAGTTCTTC. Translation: CASRDRGYNEQFF.

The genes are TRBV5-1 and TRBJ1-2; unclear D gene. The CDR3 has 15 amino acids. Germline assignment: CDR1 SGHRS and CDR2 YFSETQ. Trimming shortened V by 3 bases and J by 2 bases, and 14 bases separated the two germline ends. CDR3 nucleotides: TGCGCCAGCAGCTCGGGAGGAGGCGAAAACTATGGCTACACCTTC. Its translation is CASSSGGGENYGYTF.

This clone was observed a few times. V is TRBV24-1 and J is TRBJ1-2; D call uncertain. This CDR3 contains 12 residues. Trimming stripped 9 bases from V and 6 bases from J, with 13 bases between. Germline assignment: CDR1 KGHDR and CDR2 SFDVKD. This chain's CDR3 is CATYLERDGYTF. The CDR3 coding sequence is TGTGCCACCTATCTGGAACGGGATGGCTACACCTTC.

CDR3 sequence: CASSFSRLNTEAFF. CDR3 sequence (DNA): TGTGCCAGCAGCTTCTCCAGACTGAACACTGAAGCTTTCTTT. The chain joins TRBV5-6 to TRBJ1-1; no clear D gene. Trimming pared 2 bases from V and 0 bases from J, leaving 8 bases between. Germline V gene lookup returns CDR1 SGHDT and CDR2 YYEEEE. This CDR3 has 14 amino acids.

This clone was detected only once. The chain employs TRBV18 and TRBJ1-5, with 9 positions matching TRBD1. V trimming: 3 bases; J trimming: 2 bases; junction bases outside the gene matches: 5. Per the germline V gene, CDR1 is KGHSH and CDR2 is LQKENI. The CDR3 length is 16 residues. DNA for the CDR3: TGTGCCAGCTCACCGGGACAGGGAAACGGCAATCAGCCCCAGCATTTT. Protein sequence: CASSPGQGNGNQPQHF.

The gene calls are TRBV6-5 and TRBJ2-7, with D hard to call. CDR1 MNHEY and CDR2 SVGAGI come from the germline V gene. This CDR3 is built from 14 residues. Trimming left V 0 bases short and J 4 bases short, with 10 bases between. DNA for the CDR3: TGTGCCAGCAGTTACTCGAACTTAGGTTACGAGCAGTACTTC. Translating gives CASSYSNLGYEQYF.

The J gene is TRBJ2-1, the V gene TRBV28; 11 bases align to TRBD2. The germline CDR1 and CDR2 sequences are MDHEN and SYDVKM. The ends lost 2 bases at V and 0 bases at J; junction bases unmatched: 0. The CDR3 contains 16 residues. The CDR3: CASSLLAGGSYNEQFF. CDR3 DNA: TGTGCCAGCAGTTTACTAGCGGGAGGCTCCTACAATGAGCAGTTCTTC.

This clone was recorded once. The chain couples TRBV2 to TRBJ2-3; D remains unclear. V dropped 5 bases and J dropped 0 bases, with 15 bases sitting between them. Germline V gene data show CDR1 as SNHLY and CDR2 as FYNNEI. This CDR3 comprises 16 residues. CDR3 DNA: TGTGCCAGCAGTCAGCACAGAGACACTAGCACAGATACGCAGTATTTT. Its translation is CASSQHRDTSTDTQYF.